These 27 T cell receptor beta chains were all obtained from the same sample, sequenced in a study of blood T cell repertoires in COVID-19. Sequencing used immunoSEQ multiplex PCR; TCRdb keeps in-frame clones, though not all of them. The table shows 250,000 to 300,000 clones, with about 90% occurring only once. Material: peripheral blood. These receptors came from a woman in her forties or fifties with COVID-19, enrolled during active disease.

CDR3 amino acids: CASRMKDRGMDEQFF. The CDR3 bases are TGTGCCAGCAGAATGAAAGACAGGGGAATGGATGAGCAGTTCTTC. This sequence joins TRBV2 and TRBJ2-1, with 8 nucleotides matching TRBD1. Trimming cost V 6 bases and J 8 bases; bases outside gene matches: 12. The CDR3 runs 15 residues. CDR1 and CDR2 (germline): SNHLY, FYNNEI.

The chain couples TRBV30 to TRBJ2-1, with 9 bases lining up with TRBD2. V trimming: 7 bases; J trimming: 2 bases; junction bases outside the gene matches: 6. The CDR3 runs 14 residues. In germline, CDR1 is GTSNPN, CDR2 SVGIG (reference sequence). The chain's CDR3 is CASPLAGPYNEQFF. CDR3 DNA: TGTGCCTCCCCACTAGCGGGCCCCTACAATGAGCAGTTCTTC.

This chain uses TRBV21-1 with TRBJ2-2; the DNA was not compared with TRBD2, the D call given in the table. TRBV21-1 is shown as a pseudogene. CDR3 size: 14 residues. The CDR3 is CARNGDTPTGELFF. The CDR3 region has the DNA TGTGCCCGAAACGGGGATACTCCCACCGGGGAGCTGTTTTTT.

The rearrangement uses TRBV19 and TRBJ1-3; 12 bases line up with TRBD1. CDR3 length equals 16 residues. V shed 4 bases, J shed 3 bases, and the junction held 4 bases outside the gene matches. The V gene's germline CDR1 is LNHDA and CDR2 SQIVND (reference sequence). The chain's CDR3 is CASSTGTGGDGNTIYF. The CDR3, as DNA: TGTGCCAGTAGTACCGGGACAGGGGGCGATGGAAACACCATATATTTT.

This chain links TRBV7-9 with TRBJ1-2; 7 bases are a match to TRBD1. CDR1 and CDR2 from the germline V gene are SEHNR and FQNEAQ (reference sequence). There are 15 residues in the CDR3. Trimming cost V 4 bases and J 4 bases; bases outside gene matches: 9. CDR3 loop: CASSSTLGGRYGYTF. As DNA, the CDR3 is TGTGCCAGCAGCTCTACCTTAGGGGGCCGCTATGGCTACACCTTC. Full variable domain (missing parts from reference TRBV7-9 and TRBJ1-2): DTGVSQNPRHKITKRGQNVTFRCDPISEHNRLYWYRQTLGQGPEFLTYFQNEAQLEKSRLLSDRFSAERPKGSFSTLEIQRTEQGDSAMYLCASSSTLGGRYGYTFGSGTRLTVV.

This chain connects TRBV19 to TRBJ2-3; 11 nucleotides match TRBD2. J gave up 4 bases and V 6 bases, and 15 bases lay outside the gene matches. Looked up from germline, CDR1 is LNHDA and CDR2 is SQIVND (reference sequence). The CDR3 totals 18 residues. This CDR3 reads CASSFTPIAGGPPDTQYF. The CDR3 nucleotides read TGTGCCAGTAGCTTTACCCCAATAGCGGGAGGGCCCCCAGATACGCAGTATTTT.

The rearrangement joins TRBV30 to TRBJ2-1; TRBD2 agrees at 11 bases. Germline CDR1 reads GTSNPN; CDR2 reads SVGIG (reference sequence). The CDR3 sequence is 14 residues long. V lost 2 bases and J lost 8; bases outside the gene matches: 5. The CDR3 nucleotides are TGTGCCTGGAGTATCTTACTAGCGGGAGATGAGCAGTTCTTC. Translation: CAWSILLAGDEQFF.

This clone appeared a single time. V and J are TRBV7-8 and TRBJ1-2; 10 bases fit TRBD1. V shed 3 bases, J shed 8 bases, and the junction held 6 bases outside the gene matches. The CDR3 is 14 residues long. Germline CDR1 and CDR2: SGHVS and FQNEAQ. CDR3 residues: CASSFRTGGRGYTF. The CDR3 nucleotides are TGTGCCAGCAGCTTCAGGACAGGGGGAAGGGGCTACACCTTC.

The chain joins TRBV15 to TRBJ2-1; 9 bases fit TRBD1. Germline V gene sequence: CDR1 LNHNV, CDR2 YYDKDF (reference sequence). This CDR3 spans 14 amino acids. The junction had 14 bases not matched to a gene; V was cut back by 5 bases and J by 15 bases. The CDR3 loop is CATSLSDGTGPRFF. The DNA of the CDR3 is TGTGCCACCAGCTTGTCGGACGGGACAGGGCCTCGGTTCTTC.

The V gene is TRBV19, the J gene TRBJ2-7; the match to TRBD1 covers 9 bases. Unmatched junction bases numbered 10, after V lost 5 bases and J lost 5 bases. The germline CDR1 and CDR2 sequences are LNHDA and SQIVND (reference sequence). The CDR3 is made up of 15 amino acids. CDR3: CASSPTGGSSNEQYF. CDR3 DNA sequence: TGTGCCAGTAGTCCGACAGGGGGATCGTCGAACGAGCAGTACTTC.

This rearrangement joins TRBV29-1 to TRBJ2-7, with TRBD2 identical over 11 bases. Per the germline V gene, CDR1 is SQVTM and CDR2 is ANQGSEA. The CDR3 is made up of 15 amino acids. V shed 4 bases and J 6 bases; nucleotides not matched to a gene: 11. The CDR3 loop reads CSVVLLGLAAGEQYF. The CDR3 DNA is TGCAGCGTTGTCCTTCTGGGACTAGCGGCAGGCGAGCAGTACTTC.

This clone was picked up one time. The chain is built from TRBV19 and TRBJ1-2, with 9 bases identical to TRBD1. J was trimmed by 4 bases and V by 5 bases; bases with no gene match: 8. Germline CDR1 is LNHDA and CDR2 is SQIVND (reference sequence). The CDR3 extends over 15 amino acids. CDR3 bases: TGTGCCAGTAGTGTACAGGGGGCCGGCGGCTATGGCTACACCTTC. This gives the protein CASSVQGAGGYGYTF. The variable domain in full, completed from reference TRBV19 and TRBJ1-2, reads DGGITQSPKYLFRKEGQNVTLSCEQNLNHDAMYWYRQDPGQGLRLIYYSQIVNDFQKGDIAEGYSVSREKKESFPLTVTSAQKNPTAFYLCASSVQGAGGYGYTFGSGTRLTVV.

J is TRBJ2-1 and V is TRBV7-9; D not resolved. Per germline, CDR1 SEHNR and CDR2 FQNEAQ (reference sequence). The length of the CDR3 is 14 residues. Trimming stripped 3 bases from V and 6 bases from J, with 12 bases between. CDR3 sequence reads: CASSFSPVSNEQFF. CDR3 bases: TGTGCCAGCAGCTTTAGTCCGGTTAGCAATGAGCAGTTCTTC.

CDR3 protein: CASSQDFAKSSYNEQFF. In DNA, the CDR3 is TGTGCCAGCAGCCAAGATTTTGCAAAGAGCTCCTACAATGAGCAGTTCTTC. This chain uses TRBV4-2 with TRBJ2-1; no reliable D call. The CDR3 runs 17 residues. The V end lost 0 bases, the J end lost 0 bases, and 12 bases lay between the germline ends. Per germline, CDR1 LGHNA and CDR2 YNFKEQ.

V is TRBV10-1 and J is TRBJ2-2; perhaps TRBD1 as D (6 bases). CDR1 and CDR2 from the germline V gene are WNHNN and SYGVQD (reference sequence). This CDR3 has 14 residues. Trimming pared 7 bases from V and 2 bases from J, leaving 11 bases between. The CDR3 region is CASMPGVNTGELFF. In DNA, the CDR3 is TGCGCCAGCATGCCAGGGGTTAACACCGGGGAGCTGTTTTTT.

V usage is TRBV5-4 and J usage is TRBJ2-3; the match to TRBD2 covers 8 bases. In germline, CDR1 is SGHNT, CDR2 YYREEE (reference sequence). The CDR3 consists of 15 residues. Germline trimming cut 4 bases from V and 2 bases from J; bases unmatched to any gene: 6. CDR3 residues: CASSIFGGATDTQYF. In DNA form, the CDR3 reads TGTGCCAGCAGCATCTTCGGGGGGGCCACAGATACGCAGTATTTT.

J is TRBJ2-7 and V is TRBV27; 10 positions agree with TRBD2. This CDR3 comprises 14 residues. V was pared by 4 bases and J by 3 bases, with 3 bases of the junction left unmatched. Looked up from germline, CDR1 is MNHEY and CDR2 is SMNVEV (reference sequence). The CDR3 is CASSSWTSGYEQYF. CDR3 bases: TGTGCCAGCAGTTCGTGGACTAGCGGCTACGAGCAGTACTTC.

This chain's CDR3 is CASSSTFTGTAGETQYF. The CDR3 DNA follows: TGCGCCAGCAGCTCCACTTTTACCGGGACGGCGGGGGAGACCCAGTACTTC. The rearrangement joins TRBV5-1 to TRBJ2-5; D is perhaps TRBD2 (6 bases). Germline assignment: CDR1 SGHRS and CDR2 YFSETQ. The CDR3 sequence is 17 residues long. V dropped 3 bases and J dropped 5 bases, with 23 bases sitting between them.

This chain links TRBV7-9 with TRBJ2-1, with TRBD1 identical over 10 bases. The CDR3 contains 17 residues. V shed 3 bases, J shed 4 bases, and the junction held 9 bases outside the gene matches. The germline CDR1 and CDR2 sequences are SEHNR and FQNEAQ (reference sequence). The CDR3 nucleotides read TGTGCCAGCAGCTTCTCTCACCGGGACAGGGGATACAATGAGCAGTTCTTC. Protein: CASSFSHRDRGYNEQFF.

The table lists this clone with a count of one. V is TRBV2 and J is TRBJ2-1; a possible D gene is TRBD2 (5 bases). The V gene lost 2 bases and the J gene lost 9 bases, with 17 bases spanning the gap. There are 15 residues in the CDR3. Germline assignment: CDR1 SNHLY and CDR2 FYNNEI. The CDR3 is CASSEQGSGSGEQFF. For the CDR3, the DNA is TGTGCCAGCAGTGAACAAGGTTCGGGATCCGGTGAGCAGTTCTTC.

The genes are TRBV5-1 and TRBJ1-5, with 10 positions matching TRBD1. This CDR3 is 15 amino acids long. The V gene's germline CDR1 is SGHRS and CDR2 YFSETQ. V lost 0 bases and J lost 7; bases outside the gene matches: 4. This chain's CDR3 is CASSLGGTGDQPQHF. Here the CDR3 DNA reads TGCGCCAGCAGCTTGGGAGGGACAGGGGACCAGCCCCAGCATTTT.

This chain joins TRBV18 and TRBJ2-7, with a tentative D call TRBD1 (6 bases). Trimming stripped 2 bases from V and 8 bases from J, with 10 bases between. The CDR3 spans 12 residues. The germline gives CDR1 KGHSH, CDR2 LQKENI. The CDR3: CASSPGGEKQYF. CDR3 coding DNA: TGTGCCAGCTCACCAGGGGGCGAGAAGCAGTACTTC.

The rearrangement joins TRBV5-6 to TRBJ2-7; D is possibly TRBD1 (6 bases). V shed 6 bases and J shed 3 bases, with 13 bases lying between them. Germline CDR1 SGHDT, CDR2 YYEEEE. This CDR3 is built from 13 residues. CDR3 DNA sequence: TGTGCCAGCAAGATGGGGGCTCTCTACGAGCAGTACTTC. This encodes CASKMGALYEQYF.

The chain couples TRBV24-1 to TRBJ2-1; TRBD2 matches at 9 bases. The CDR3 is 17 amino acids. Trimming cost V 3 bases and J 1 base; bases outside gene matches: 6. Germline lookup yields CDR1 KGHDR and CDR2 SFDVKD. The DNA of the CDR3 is TGTGCCACCAGTGATGGAGCGGGAGGCCCGTCCTACAATGAGCAGTTCTTC. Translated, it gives CATSDGAGGPSYNEQFF.

The CDR3 region is CASSLVFRTSGRGEQFF. The CDR3 DNA reads as TGTGCCAGCAGCTTAGTATTCCGGACTAGCGGGAGGGGTGAGCAGTTCTTC. V usage is TRBV11-2 and J usage is TRBJ2-1; 15 bases agree with TRBD2. With V trimmed by 1 base and J by 9 bases, 7 bases remained unmatched. Germline V gene lookup returns CDR1 SGHAT and CDR2 FQNNGV. The CDR3 runs 17 residues.

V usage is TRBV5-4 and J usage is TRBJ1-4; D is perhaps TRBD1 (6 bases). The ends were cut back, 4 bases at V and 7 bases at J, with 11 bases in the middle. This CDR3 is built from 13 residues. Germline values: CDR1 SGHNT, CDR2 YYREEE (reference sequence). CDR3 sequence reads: CASSRTVGEKLFF. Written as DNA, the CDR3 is TGTGCCAGCAGCCGGACAGTTGGTGAAAAACTGTTTTTT.

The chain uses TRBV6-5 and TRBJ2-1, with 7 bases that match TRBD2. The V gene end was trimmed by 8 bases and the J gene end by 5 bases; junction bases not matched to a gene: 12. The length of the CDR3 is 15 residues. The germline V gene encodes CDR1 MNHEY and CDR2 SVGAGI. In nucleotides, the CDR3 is TGTGCCAGCTACACCGGGACTACCGCGAACAATGAGCAGTTCTTC. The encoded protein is CASYTGTTANNEQFF.